Sequencing of this T cell receptor (beta chain) was carried out in a study of cytomegalovirus exposure and HLA in healthy donors. Study-wide background: Among approximately 400 genotyped donors, roughly 80% fell in the Caucasian-associated ancestry cluster. Study-wide results and limits: For most TCR beta V segments, an earlier analysis put the productive rate at about 87% or about 30% of the time. It emerged from a later analysis that several of the most significant clusters appeared to be linked to common viral pathogens.

Deletions cut 1 base from V and 0 bases from J, with 13 bases between. This CDR3 is built from 15 residues. Germline V gives CDR1 SQVTM, CDR2 ANQGSEA. Notes on this clone: Its antigen is unidentified.

The PCR had 60 Vbeta and 13 Jbeta primers. How the authors handled the data: As a later analysis found, there were around 86 million unique TCR beta chains, of which around 9.9 million were shared. The data were produced by immunoSEQ multiplex PCR, yet TCRdb's version contains in-frame clones alone and is incomplete. V and J calls plus clone size are reproduced from that table; the DNA served to infer D and trimming. Found here are 150,000 to 200,000 clones, around nine tenths of them singletons; the top ten hold more than 1.5%. This TCR was sampled from a woman aged 18-35 years in good health and CMV-seronegative. The chain recombines TRBV29-1 with TRBJ2-7; TRBD2 might be the D (6 bases). Sequenced material: PBMCs. For the CDR3, the DNA is TGCAGCGTTGAAGCCGCCGGGAGTAGCTCCTACGAGCAGTACTTC. Amino acids: CSVEAAGSSSYEQYF.